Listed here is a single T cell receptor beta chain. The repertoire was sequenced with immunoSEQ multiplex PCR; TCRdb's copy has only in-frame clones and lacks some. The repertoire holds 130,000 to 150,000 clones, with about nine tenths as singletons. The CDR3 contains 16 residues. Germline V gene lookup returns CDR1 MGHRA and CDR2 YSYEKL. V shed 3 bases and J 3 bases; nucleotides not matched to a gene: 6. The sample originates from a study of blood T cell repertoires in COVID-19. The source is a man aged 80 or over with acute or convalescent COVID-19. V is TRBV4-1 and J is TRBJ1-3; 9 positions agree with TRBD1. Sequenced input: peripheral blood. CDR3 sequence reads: CASSHVPTGGGNTIYF. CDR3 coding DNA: TGCGCCAGCAGCCACGTACCGACAGGGGGTGGAAACACCATATATTTT.